The sequence of this TCR beta chain was determined in a study of blood T cell repertoires in COVID-19 (dated by TCRdb to the early 2020s). Describing the broader study: Collaborator samples came from the United States, Italy and Spain and covered acute and convalescent phases of COVID-19. The prospective study material was composed of cDNA or gDNA derived from T cells, B-cell-depleted T cells, or PBMCs. The dataset comprised deeply sampled blood TCRbeta repertoires from subjects exposed to, actively infected with, or recovered from COVID-19. The sample metadata nearly always contained a de-identified subject ID, COVID-19 status, age in years and sex. HLA class I and class II types, where available, came from metadata supplied by the sample provider rather than from assay-based typing. A freely available public database, intended as a resource for researchers studying the immune response to SARS-CoV-2, is where the repertoires were released. The samples were drawn from two sources: the first 160 participants of the ongoing ImmuneRACE study, and 1,200 or so subjects contributed by 6 global collaborators. The investigation overall reported the following: The amount of clinical and demographic metadata varied by source and participant and was provided uncurated.

Comment on this clone: Which antigen it targets is not known. Nothing much larger sits one base from this clone, and base qualities are not available.

From the germline V gene (reference sequence), CDR1 is LGHDT and CDR2 is YNNKEL. Including the terminal cysteine and phenylalanine, the CDR3 comprises 12 residues. Only CDR3 DNA remains: 36 bases, in frame from the first base. V lost 0 bases and J lost 5 bases; the stretch between them is 4 bases long. TCRbeta CDR3 regions were amplified from genomic DNA using the immunoSEQ Assay, a bias-controlled multiplex PCR. On the study's bioinformatics: The number of nucleated cells in each sample was estimated by amplification of reference gene primers within the assay. To quantify the absolute abundance of each unique TCRbeta CDR3 rearrangement, sequence reads were collapsed and filtered. For each sample, productive Simpson clonality was calculated by taking the square root of Simpson's diversity index across productive rearrangements. In TCRdb, the immuneACCESS table is reduced to in-frame sequences with V and J assigned. These tables do not hold every clone; where another copy was compared, an unresolved V gene accounts for under half, and the others remain unexplained. D and trimming were read from the DNA, whereas the V and J calls and clone size are those reported in that table. This sample holds about 400,000 clones; around 89% were observed only once. Of the sample, roughly 4% falls within the top ten clones.

Each collaborating institution followed its own protocols to collect whole blood in K2EDTA tubes. For TCRbeta analysis, collaborators shipped samples in one of three forms: frozen whole blood, isolated PBMCs, or DNA extracted from either of those sample types. This sequence was found in a woman aged 25 to 39 with acute or convalescent COVID-19. The chain couples TRBV3-1 (or the pseudogene TRBV3-2) to TRBJ2-5; the D gene lacks a confident call. The specimen sequenced was peripheral blood. At the DNA level, the sequence is TGTGCCAGCAGCCAAGATGAGGAGACCCAGTACTTC. Protein translation: CASSQDEETQYF.